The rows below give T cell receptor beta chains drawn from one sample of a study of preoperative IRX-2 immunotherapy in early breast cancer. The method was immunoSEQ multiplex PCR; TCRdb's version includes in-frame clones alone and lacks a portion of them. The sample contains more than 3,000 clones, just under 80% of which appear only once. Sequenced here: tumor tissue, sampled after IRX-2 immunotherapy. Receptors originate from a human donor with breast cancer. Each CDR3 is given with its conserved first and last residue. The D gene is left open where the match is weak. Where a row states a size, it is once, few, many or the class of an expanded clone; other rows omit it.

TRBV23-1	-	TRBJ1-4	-	TGCGCCAGCAGCTTATCACAGATTGAAAAACTGTTTTTT	CASSLSQIEKLFF
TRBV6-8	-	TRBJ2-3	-	TGTGCCAGCAGTGGAGGGACCACAGATACGCAGTATTTT	CASSGGTTDTQYF
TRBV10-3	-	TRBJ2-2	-	TGTGCCACCGAACGGGCGGGCACCGGGGAGCTGTTTTTT	CATERAGTGELFF
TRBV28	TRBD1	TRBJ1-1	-	TGTGCCAGCAGGGTGGGACAGGGATTAAACACTGAAGCTTTCTTT	CASRVGQGLNTEAFF
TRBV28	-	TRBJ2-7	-	TGTGCCAGCACCCCAGCAGGGAGAACCTACGAGCAGTACTTC	CASTPAGRTYEQYF
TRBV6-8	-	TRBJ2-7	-	TGTGCCAGCAGTTACACGGCGGAACCGATTCCCTACGAGCAGTACTTC	CASSYTAEPIPYEQYF
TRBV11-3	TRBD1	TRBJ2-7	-	TGTGCCAGCAGTTCCGGATCCAGGGGGACAGCCTACGAGCAGTACTTC	CASSSGSRGTAYEQYF
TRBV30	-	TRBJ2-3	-	TGTGCCTGGAGTCTTGGGCAGATTCCCACAGATACGCAGTATTTT	CAWSLGQIPTDTQYF
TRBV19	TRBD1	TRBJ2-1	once	TGTGCCAGTAGTCCCAGCGTGGTTCACAGGGGGCTTAGTGTCGATGAGCAGTTCTTC	CASSPSVVHRGLSVDEQFF
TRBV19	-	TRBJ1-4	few	TGTGCCAGTAGCCTGATCGGGGGTTATCTGTTTTTT	CASSLIGGYLFF
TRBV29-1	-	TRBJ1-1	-	TGCAGCGTTGAGGGGTCCGGCTTCGAAGCTTTCTTT	CSVEGSGFEAFF
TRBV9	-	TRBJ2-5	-	TGTGCCAGCAGCCCCGAAGGGGTAATAAGCCAAGAGACCCAGTACTTC	CASSPEGVISQETQYF
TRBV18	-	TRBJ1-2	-	TGTGCCAGCTCACCATCCGCCCTAGAGGGTGGCTACACCTTC	CASSPSALEGGYTF
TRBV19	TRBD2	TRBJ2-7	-	TGTGCCAGTAGTATGGGTGGCAGCGGGGTTTACGAGCAGTACTTC	CASSMGGSGVYEQYF
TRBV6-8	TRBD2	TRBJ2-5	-	TGTGCCAGCAACCGGATGGGACTACCGCAAGAGACCCAGTACTTC	CASNRMGLPQETQYF
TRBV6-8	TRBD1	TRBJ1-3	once	TGTGCCACCCAGGCTTCAGGACAGGGGATTTCTGGAAACACCATATATTTT	CATQASGQGISGNTIYF
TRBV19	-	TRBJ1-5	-	TGTGCCAGTACCGGGGAGGGTCCTCAGCCCCAGCATTTT	CASTGEGPQPQHF
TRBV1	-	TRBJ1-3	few	TGCGCCAGCAGCCAAGGGGGACAGTCAGGAAACACCATATATTTT	CASSQGGQSGNTIYF
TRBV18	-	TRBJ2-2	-	TGTGCCAGCTCACTATACGACACCACCGGGGAGCTGTTTTTT	CASSLYDTTGELFF
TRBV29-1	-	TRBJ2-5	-	TGCAGCGTGACCCGAGGGGGGGCTCCGACCCAGTACTTC	CSVTRGGAPTQYF
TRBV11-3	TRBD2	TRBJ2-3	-	TGTGCCAGCAGCACCCAGCGGGGAGTGTCGTCAGATACGCAGTATTTT	CASSTQRGVSSDTQYF
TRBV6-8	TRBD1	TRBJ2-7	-	TGTGCCAGCAGTTCCCCCTCCCGGGACAGGGGATACGAGCAGTACTTC	CASSSPSRDRGYEQYF